Below are 8 T cell receptor beta chains sequenced from a single sample in a study of beta chain features in type 1 diabetes. The authors reverse transcribed all of the isolated RNA, so sequencing captured expressed TCRB transcripts. Method: immunoSEQ multiplex PCR; TCRdb's copy keeps in-frame clones and lacks some. The sample yields around 140,000 clones, about 9.1% seen once. The specimen sequenced was central memory CD4+ T cells from blood. The source of these receptors is a woman aged 40 to 50 in good health.

The chain has TRBV4-1 and TRBJ1-6; 7 bases are a match to TRBD1. The J segment lost 6 bases and the V segment lost 0 bases, leaving 5 bases of the junction unmatched. This CDR3 contains 16 residues. Germline V gene sequence: CDR1 MGHRA, CDR2 YSYEKL. CDR3 bases: TGCGCCAGCAGCCAAGATCTGGACAGGCGTAATTCACCCCTCCACTTT. This translates into CASSQDLDRRNSPLHF.

The chain uses TRBV7-8 and TRBJ1-2; a possible D gene is TRBD1 (6 bases). There are 15 residues in the CDR3. The germline V gene encodes CDR1 SGHVS and CDR2 FQNEAQ. Trimming took off 0 bases at V and 3 bases at J, with 11 bases between the two ends. Written as DNA, the CDR3 is TGTGCCAGCAGCTTAGCGAGGGGGGGAGACTATGGCTACACCTTC. The encoded protein is CASSLARGGDYGYTF.

V usage is TRBV5-1 and J usage is TRBJ1-1; D possibly corresponds to TRBD1 (5 bases). V was trimmed by 3 bases and J by 0 bases, leaving 18 bases between them. Looked up from germline, CDR1 is SGHRS and CDR2 is YFSETQ. This CDR3 is built from 17 residues. The CDR3 sequence: CASSYGREGMVNTEAFF. The CDR3 DNA reads as TGCGCCAGCAGCTACGGTAGGGAGGGGATGGTGAACACTGAAGCTTTCTTT.

This clone came up a few times. The J gene is TRBJ1-6, the V gene TRBV7-9; 7 positions agree with TRBD1. From germline, CDR1 is SEHNR and CDR2 FQNEAQ (reference sequence). Unmatched junction bases numbered 5, after V lost 5 bases and J lost 10 bases. CDR3 size: 13 residues. The CDR3 protein is CASSPGQRSPLHF. For the CDR3, the DNA is TGTGCCAGCAGCCCGGGACAGAGGTCACCCCTCCACTTT.

This clone was observed a handful of times. The chain carries TRBV5-1 and TRBJ2-7; TRBD1 agrees at 8 bases. The V and J ends lost 5 bases and 7 bases, in that order; junction bases with no gene match: 14. Looked up from germline, CDR1 is SGHRS and CDR2 is YFSETQ. The CDR3 is made up of 15 amino acids. CDR3 amino acids: CASSSSQGVFQEQYF. The CDR3 DNA sequence: TGCGCCAGCAGTTCGTCACAGGGGGTATTTCAGGAGCAGTACTTC.

This clone appeared a few times. The chain links TRBV6-6 to TRBJ1-4; possible D gene TRBD1, 5 bases. From germline, CDR1 is MNHNY and CDR2 SVGAGI (reference sequence). CDR3 length equals 16 residues. Trimming removed 10 bases at V and 0 bases at J, with 18 bases between. CDR3 in amino acids: CATAGRRAATNEKLFF. The CDR3 DNA sequence: TGTGCCACGGCGGGACGGCGAGCAGCAACTAATGAAAAACTGTTTTTT.

This clone was seen only a few times. The chain has TRBV7-9 and TRBJ2-3, with 8 bases identical to TRBD2. The CDR3 runs to 16 residues. V lost 4 bases to trimming and J lost 1 base; unmatched junction nucleotides: 7. Germline lookup yields CDR1 SEHNR and CDR2 FQNEAQ (reference sequence). CDR3 nucleotides: TGTGCCAGCAGCTGGCGAGCGGGGGAGCGCACAGATACGCAGTATTTT. This gives the protein CASSWRAGERTDTQYF. Based on the CDR3 plus reference TRBV7-9 and TRBJ2-3, the full variable domain is DTGVSQNPRHKITKRGQNVTFRCDPISEHNRLYWYRQTLGQGPEFLTYFQNEAQLEKSRLLSDRFSAERPKGSFSTLEIQRTEQGDSAMYLCASSWRAGERTDTQYFGPGTRLTVL.

This chain joins TRBV4-2 and TRBJ2-2; TRBD2 is a possible D gene (7 bases). CDR1 LGHNA and CDR2 YNFKEQ come from the germline V gene. V lost 1 base and J 3 bases, leaving 24 bases between the germline ends. The CDR3 is made up of 20 amino acids. In nucleotides, the CDR3 is TGTGCCAGCAGCCAAGCGAAGGGGGGGAGACGGGAAGTGTACACCGGGGAGCTGTTTTTT. Amino acids: CASSQAKGGRREVYTGELFF.